These 30 T cell receptor beta chains came from one sample sequenced in a study of PD-1 blockade in classical Hodgkin lymphoma. Brentuximab vedotin exposure varied, and every patient relapsed after autologous stem cell transplantation. The table came from immunoSEQ multiplex PCR; TCRdb's copy has only in-frame clones and leaves some out. Here the sample spans roughly 25,000 clones, around 80% being singletons. The source was peripheral blood mononuclear cells (PBMCs), collected before the second cycle of nivolumab. The receptors here all came from a human donor with classical Hodgkin lymphoma.

V gene TRBV25-1 combines with J gene TRBJ2-3; D is unclear. The CDR3 runs to 14 residues. Deletions cut 3 bases from V and 1 base from J, with 8 bases between. Germline V CDR1 and CDR2: MGHDK, SYGVNS. The CDR3 nucleotides read TGTGCCAGCAGTGATTGGAGCGGCACAGATACGCAGTATTTT. It encodes CASSDWSGTDTQYF. Full variable domain (remainder filled in from reference TRBV25-1 and TRBJ2-3): EADIYQTPRYLVIGTGKKITLECSQTMGHDKMYWYQQDPGMELHLIHYSYGVNSTEKGDLSSESTVSRIRTEHFPLTLESARPSHTSQYLCASSDWSGTDTQYFGPGTRLTVL.

The chain combines TRBV27 with TRBJ1-2, with D tentatively TRBD1 (5 bases). The V end was cut by 4 bases, the J end by 2 bases, with 11 bases between. This CDR3 region has 14 residues. Germline V gene lookup returns CDR1 MNHEY and CDR2 SMNVEV (reference sequence). Here the CDR3 reads CASSSLGVNYGYTF. The CDR3 DNA is TGTGCCAGCAGTTCACTGGGGGTGAACTATGGCTACACCTTC.

V gene TRBV10-3 combines with J gene TRBJ1-1; 7 nucleotides align to TRBD1. Looked up from germline, CDR1 is ENHRY and CDR2 is SYGVKD. This CDR3 spans 15 amino acids. Unmatched junction bases numbered 13, after V lost 4 bases and J lost 8 bases. The CDR3 spells CAISGTGAPDMEAFF. The CDR3, as DNA: TGTGCCATCAGTGGAACAGGGGCCCCCGACATGGAAGCTTTCTTT.

CDR3 DNA sequence: TGTGCCAGTAGTCTCTCGGCCGAGAACCAAGAGACCCAGTACTTC. It codes for CASSLSAENQETQYF. The chain is built from TRBV19 and TRBJ2-5; D is unresolved. V dropped 5 bases and J dropped 0 bases, with 13 bases sitting between them. The CDR3 covers 15 residues. Looked up from germline, CDR1 is LNHDA and CDR2 is SQIVND (reference sequence). Full variable domain (missing parts from reference TRBV19 and TRBJ2-5): DGGITQSPKYLFRKEGQNVTLSCEQNLNHDAMYWYRQDPGQGLRLIYYSQIVNDFQKGDIAEGYSVSREKKESFPLTVTSAQKNPTAFYLCASSLSAENQETQYFGPGTRLLVL.

V is TRBV11-2 and J is TRBJ2-1, with D possibly TRBD2 on 7 matching bases. Per the germline V gene, CDR1 is SGHAT and CDR2 is FQNNGV. This CDR3 comprises 18 residues. Trimming pared 5 bases from V and 2 bases from J, leaving 22 bases between. CDR3 in amino acids: CASSTQKGGGRAYNEQFF. The CDR3 DNA is TGTGCCAGCAGCACGCAAAAGGGGGGGGGTAGAGCCTACAATGAGCAGTTCTTC.

The CDR3: CASSQRPEADTQYF. In nucleotides, the CDR3 is TGCGCCAGCAGCCAGCGACCCGAGGCAGATACGCAGTATTTT. J is TRBJ2-3 and V is TRBV4-1; D ambiguous. Deletions cut 3 bases from V and 4 bases from J, with 11 bases between. The germline gives CDR1 MGHRA, CDR2 YSYEKL. This CDR3 is built from 14 residues.

The rearrangement joins TRBV4-1 to TRBJ1-1; TRBD1 matches 11 bases. This CDR3 has 17 amino acids. The germline V gene encodes CDR1 MGHRA and CDR2 YSYEKL. Unmatched junction bases numbered 7, after V lost 1 base and J lost 3 bases. The CDR3: CASSQGRTGGWDTEAFF. CDR3 coding DNA: TGCGCCAGCAGCCAAGGCCGGACAGGGGGCTGGGACACTGAAGCTTTCTTT.

This chain uses TRBV5-1 with TRBJ2-1, with unresolved D. Looked up from germline, CDR1 is SGHRS and CDR2 is YFSETQ. The CDR3 has 13 amino acids. V gave up 0 bases and J gave up 4 bases, with 5 bases separating them. CDR3 sequence (DNA): TGCGCCAGCAGCTTGGGTCTGTACAATGAGCAGTTCTTC. It specifies CASSLGLYNEQFF.

The chain combines TRBV7-9 with TRBJ2-5; D ambiguous. Germline V gene lookup returns CDR1 SEHNR and CDR2 FQNEAQ (reference sequence). Trimming removed 7 bases at V and 7 bases at J, with 22 bases between. The length of the CDR3 is 15 residues. CDR3: CASTHPGTPVGTQYF. The CDR3 DNA is TGTGCCAGCACCCACCCCGGCACCCCGGTAGGGACCCAGTACTTC. Looking up the rest from reference TRBV7-9 and TRBJ2-5 gives the full variable domain: DTGVSQNPRHKITKRGQNVTFRCDPISEHNRLYWYRQTLGQGPEFLTYFQNEAQLEKSRLLSDRFSAERPKGSFSTLEIQRTEQGDSAMYLCASTHPGTPVGTQYFGPGTRLLVL.

Written as DNA, the CDR3 is TGTGCCAGTAGTAACCCCGGACGGCTAGGGTCGTCTGAAGCTTTCTTT. Its protein product is CASSNPGRLGSSEAFF. The rearrangement uses TRBV19 and TRBJ1-1; D gene ambiguous. Germline CDR1 LNHDA, CDR2 SQIVND (reference sequence). V was cut by 4 bases and J by 6 bases, with 21 bases left in between. The CDR3 sequence is 16 residues long.

The DNA of the CDR3 is TGTGCCAGCAGTGGAACAGGGCAGGCTTTTTATGGCTACACCTTC. Translation gives CASSGTGQAFYGYTF. V and J are TRBV27 and TRBJ1-2; D is possibly TRBD1 (6 bases). CDR1 MNHEY and CDR2 SMNVEV come from the germline V gene (reference sequence). This CDR3 has 15 amino acids. Between the trimmed V and J ends, which lost 5 bases and 5 bases, there was a span of 18 bases.

V gene TRBV19 combines with J gene TRBJ1-4; D remains ambiguous. The CDR3 sequence is 12 residues long. Trimming removed 4 bases at V and 4 bases at J, with 4 bases between. Germline V CDR1 and CDR2: LNHDA, SQIVND (reference sequence). The CDR3 is CASSTRNEKLFF. For the CDR3, the DNA is TGTGCCAGTAGTACGCGTAATGAAAAACTGTTTTTT.

This clone came up once. The chain carries TRBV5-4 and TRBJ2-1; TRBD2 matches 9 bases. CDR1 and CDR2 from the germline V gene are SGHNT and YYREEE (reference sequence). Trimming at V came to 3 bases and at J to 8 bases, leaving 12 bases not matched to a gene. This CDR3 has 16 residues. The CDR3, as DNA: TGTGCCAGCAGCTGGGGTCCGGGACTAGCTACGGATGAGCAGTTCTTC. This translates into CASSWGPGLATDEQFF.

The chain combines TRBV6-6 with TRBJ2-7; D remains ambiguous. Germline CDR1 reads MNHNY; CDR2 reads SVGAGI (reference sequence). V was trimmed by 0 bases and J by 3 bases, leaving 6 bases between them. The CDR3 is made up of 13 amino acids. The CDR3: CASSYSRDYEQYF. The DNA for the CDR3 is TGTGCCAGCAGTTACTCGAGAGACTACGAGCAGTACTTC.

V is TRBV7-2 and J is TRBJ1-4, with 7 bases that match TRBD1. Germline trimming cut 5 bases from V and 8 bases from J; bases unmatched to any gene: 8. The CDR3 contains 14 residues. CDR1 SGHTA and CDR2 FQGNSA come from the germline V gene. In nucleotides, the CDR3 is TGTGCCAGCAGCAAGACAGGGACCTTAGAAAAACTGTTTTTT. Protein: CASSKTGTLEKLFF. Full variable domain (outside the CDR3, taken from reference TRBV7-2 and TRBJ1-4): GAGVSQSPSNKVTEKGKDVELRCDPISGHTALYWYRQSLGQGLEFLIYFQGNSAPDKSGLPSDRFSAERTGGSVSTLTIQRTQQEDSAVYLCASSKTGTLEKLFFGSGTQLSVL.

This clone showed up just once. This sequence joins TRBV6-1 and TRBJ1-2; 11 positions match TRBD1. Trimming took 10 bases from V and 7 from J; bases not matched to a gene: 11. The germline V gene encodes CDR1 MNHNS and CDR2 SASEGT. CDR3 size: 14 residues. The CDR3 here is CAIFSDRGRGGYTF. As DNA, the CDR3 is TGTGCCATCTTTTCGGACAGGGGGCGAGGTGGCTACACCTTC.

This clone is deemed large (0.1 to 1%). J is TRBJ2-2 and V is TRBV7-6; 11 nucleotides line up with TRBD1. CDR1 and CDR2 (germline): SGHVS, FNYEAQ. The CDR3 totals 15 residues. The junction had 4 bases not matched to a gene; V was cut back by 6 bases and J by 4 bases. CDR3: CASSSGQGGTGELFF. DNA for the CDR3: TGTGCCAGCAGTTCGGGACAGGGGGGCACCGGGGAGCTGTTTTTT.

The CDR3 nucleotides are TGTGCCAGCAGCTCCCCTACTAGCGGGGGGGCAAAAGAGCAGTTCTTC. Protein: CASSSPTSGGAKEQFF. This rearrangement joins TRBV7-2 to TRBJ2-1; 13 bases agree with TRBD2. The germline V gene has CDR1 SGHTA and CDR2 FQGNSA. V gave up 4 bases and J gave up 10 bases; unmatched junction bases: 10. This CDR3 spans 16 amino acids.

This clone came up a few times. This chain joins TRBV29-1 and TRBJ1-1; D unclear. In germline, CDR1 is SQVTM, CDR2 ANQGSEA. The length of the CDR3 is 11 residues. Trimming left V 5 bases short and J 1 base short, with 5 bases between. The chain's CDR3 is CSVNRNTEAFF. The CDR3 coding sequence is TGCAGCGTTAATAGGAACACTGAAGCTTTCTTT.

The chain uses TRBV25-1 and TRBJ2-3, with D perhaps matching TRBD1 or TRBD2 (7 bases each). The CDR3 contains 15 residues. V was cut by 5 bases and J by 5 bases, with 17 bases left in between. Germline V gene data show CDR1 as MGHDK and CDR2 as SYGVNS. The CDR3 DNA is TGTGCCAGCAGTCCCCAGGGGGGGGCAGGAGATACGCAGTATTTT. It yields the protein CASSPQGGAGDTQYF.

The chain uses TRBV28 and TRBJ2-3, with unresolved D. The CDR3 loop spans 14 amino acids. The V end lost 3 bases, the J end lost 3 bases, and 10 bases lay between the germline ends. Germline assignment: CDR1 MDHEN and CDR2 SYDVKM. The CDR3 DNA reads as TGTGCCAGCAGTTTTTCCCGGACGACAGATACGCAGTATTTT. Residues: CASSFSRTTDTQYF.

The CDR3: CASSPLGQGKDTQYF. DNA of the CDR3: TGTGCCAGCAGTCCCCTCGGACAGGGGAAGGATACGCAGTATTTT. The chain has TRBV28 and TRBJ2-3; 9 nucleotides line up with TRBD1. Looked up from germline, CDR1 is MDHEN and CDR2 is SYDVKM. Trimming removed 5 bases from V and 6 bases from J; junction bases left unmatched: 9. The CDR3 length is 15 residues.

This clone was observed once. A read error may account for a junction end that differs from germline. The chain joins TRBV7-9 to TRBJ1-2, with D possibly TRBD1 on 5 matching bases. There are 12 residues in the CDR3. Germline CDR1 reads SEHNR; CDR2 reads FQNEAQ (reference sequence). DNA of the CDR3: TGTGCCAGCAGTTTAGGGGCAGCTGGCTACACCTTC. Translating gives CASSLGAAGYTF.

The J gene is TRBJ1-5, the V gene TRBV27, with D uncertain. Deletions cut 1 base from V and 5 bases from J, with 6 bases between. Germline CDR1 and CDR2: MNHEY and SMNVEV (reference sequence). CDR3 size: 13 residues. DNA for the CDR3: TGTGCCAGCAGTTTATTCGGAGATCAGCCCCAGCATTTT. Translated, it gives CASSLFGDQPQHF.

The gene calls are TRBV6-6 and TRBJ2-5; the D gene could be TRBD1 or TRBD2 (5 bases each). This CDR3 contains 15 residues. With 5 bases removed from V and 4 bases from J, the gap between germline ends came to 17 bases. Germline V gives CDR1 MNHNY, CDR2 SVGAGI (reference sequence). CDR3 loop: CASSPRQRGAETQYF. The CDR3 nucleotides read TGTGCCAGCAGTCCTCGACAGAGAGGGGCAGAGACCCAGTACTTC.

The V gene is TRBV6-1, the J gene TRBJ1-2; TRBD1 might be the D (5 bases). The CDR3 runs to 13 residues. Germline V gene sequence: CDR1 MNHNS, CDR2 SASEGT. The V gene lost 3 bases and the J gene lost 4 bases, with 9 bases spanning the gap. As DNA, the CDR3 is TGTGCCAGCAGTGACAGGGTTGGCTATGGCTACACCTTC. Translated, it gives CASSDRVGYGYTF.

The chain recombines TRBV9 with TRBJ2-3; TRBD2 matches at 8 bases. V shed 2 bases and J 1 base; nucleotides not matched to a gene: 3. Germline V gives CDR1 SGDLS, CDR2 YYNGEE. The CDR3 runs to 15 residues. The CDR3 coding sequence is TGTGCCAGCAGCGTCACTAGCGGTGGCACAGATACGCAGTATTTT. Its protein is CASSVTSGGTDTQYF.

This chain connects TRBV19 to TRBJ2-3, with 8 bases identical to TRBD1. The CDR3 totals 15 residues. Trimming removed 5 bases from V and 4 bases from J; junction bases left unmatched: 8. Germline loops: CDR1 LNHDA, CDR2 SQIVND (reference sequence). The CDR3 nucleotides read TGTGCCAGTAGTCCCCTACAGGGGGAGGCAGATACGCAGTATTTT. This sequence encodes CASSPLQGEADTQYF.

The chain carries TRBV23-1 and TRBJ1-5, with a possible D match to TRBD1 (6 bases). TRBV23-1 counts as an open reading frame of uncertain function. Trimming cost V 0 bases and J 0 bases, with 15 bases left between them. The CDR3 contains 18 residues. CDR3 residues: CASSQSSRGDDSNQPQHF. DNA for the CDR3: TGCGCCAGCAGTCAATCCTCCAGGGGCGACGATAGCAATCAGCCCCAGCATTTT.

The chain has TRBV4-3 and TRBJ2-1, with a possible D match to TRBD2 (6 bases). The V and J ends lost 2 bases and 6 bases respectively, with 14 bases between them. This CDR3 is built from 15 residues. CDR1 and CDR2 (germline): LGHNA, YSLEER. CDR3 loop: CASSQLETSFNEQFF. The CDR3 region has the DNA TGCGCCAGCAGCCAATTGGAGACTAGTTTCAATGAGCAGTTCTTC.